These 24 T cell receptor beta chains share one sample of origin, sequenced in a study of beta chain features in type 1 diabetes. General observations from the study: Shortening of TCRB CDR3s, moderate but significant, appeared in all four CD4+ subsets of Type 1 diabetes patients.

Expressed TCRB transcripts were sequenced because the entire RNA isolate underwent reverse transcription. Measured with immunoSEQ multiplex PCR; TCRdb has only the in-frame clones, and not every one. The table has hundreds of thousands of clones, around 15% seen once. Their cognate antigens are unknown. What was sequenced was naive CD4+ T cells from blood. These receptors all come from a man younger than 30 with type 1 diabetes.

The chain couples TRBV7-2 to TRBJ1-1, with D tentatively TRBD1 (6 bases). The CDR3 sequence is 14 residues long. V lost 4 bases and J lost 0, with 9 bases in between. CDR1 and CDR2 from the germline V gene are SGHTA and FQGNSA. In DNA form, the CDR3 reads TGTGCCAGCAGCTCCAGGGGATTGAACACTGAAGCTTTCTTT. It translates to CASSSRGLNTEAFF. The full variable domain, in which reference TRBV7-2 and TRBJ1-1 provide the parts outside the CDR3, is GAGVSQSPSNKVTEKGKDVELRCDPISGHTALYWYRQSLGQGLEFLIYFQGNSAPDKSGLPSDRFSAERTGGSVSTLTIQRTQQEDSAVYLCASSSRGLNTEAFFGQGTRLTVV.

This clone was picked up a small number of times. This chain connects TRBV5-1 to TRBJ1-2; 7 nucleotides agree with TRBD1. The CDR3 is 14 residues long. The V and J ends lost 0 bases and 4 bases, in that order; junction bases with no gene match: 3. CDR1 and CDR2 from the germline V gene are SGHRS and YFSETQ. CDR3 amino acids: CASSLGTGPYGYTF. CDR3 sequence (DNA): TGCGCCAGCAGCTTGGGGACAGGACCCTATGGCTACACCTTC. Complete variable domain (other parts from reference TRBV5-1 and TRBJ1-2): KAGVTQTPRYLIKTRGQQVTLSCSPISGHRSVSWYQQTPGQGLQFLFEYFSETQRNKGNFPGRFSGRQFSNSRSEMNVSTLELGDSALYLCASSLGTGPYGYTFGSGTRLTVV.

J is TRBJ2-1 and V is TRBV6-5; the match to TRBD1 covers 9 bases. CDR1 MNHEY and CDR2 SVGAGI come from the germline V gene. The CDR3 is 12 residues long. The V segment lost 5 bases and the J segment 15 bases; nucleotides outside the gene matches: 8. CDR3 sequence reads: CASSPRDRAPFF. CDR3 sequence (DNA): TGTGCCAGCAGTCCACGGGACAGGGCTCCGTTCTTC.

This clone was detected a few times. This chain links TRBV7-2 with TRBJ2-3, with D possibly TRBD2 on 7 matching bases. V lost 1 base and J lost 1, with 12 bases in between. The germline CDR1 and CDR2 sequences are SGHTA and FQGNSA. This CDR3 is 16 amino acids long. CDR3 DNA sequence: TGTGCCAGCAGCTTAGTTGGGCGGGGGCGCACAGATACGCAGTATTTT. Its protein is CASSLVGRGRTDTQYF.

DNA for the CDR3: TGCGCCAGCAGCCAGGGACAGGCAAATGAAAAACTGTTTTTT. This sequence encodes CASSQGQANEKLFF. The V call is TRBV5-1, the J call TRBJ1-4; 8 bases line up with TRBD1. V lost 4 bases, J lost 5 bases, and 4 bases stayed unmatched. Germline CDR1 reads SGHRS; CDR2 reads YFSETQ. CDR3 length: 14 amino acids.

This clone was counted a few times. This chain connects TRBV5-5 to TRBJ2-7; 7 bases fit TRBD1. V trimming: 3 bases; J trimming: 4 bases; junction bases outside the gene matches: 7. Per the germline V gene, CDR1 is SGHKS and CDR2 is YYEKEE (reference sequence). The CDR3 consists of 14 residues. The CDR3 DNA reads TGTGCCAGCAGCTATTACAGGGGAGAGTACGAGCAGTACTTC. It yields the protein CASSYYRGEYEQYF.

CDR3 loop: CASSGEGSGTYEQYF. The CDR3 nucleotides read TGTGCCAGCAGTGGTGAAGGCTCCGGTACCTACGAGCAGTACTTC. The chain carries TRBV25-1 and TRBJ2-7; D remains ambiguous. The V gene lost 4 bases and the J gene lost 2 bases, with 15 bases spanning the gap. This CDR3 comprises 15 residues. CDR1 MGHDK and CDR2 SYGVNS come from the germline V gene.

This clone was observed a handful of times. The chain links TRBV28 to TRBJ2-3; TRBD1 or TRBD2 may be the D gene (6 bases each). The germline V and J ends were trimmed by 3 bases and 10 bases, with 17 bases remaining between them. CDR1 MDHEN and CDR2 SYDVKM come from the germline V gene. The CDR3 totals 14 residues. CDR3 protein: CASSFGGPGVAQYF. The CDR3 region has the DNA TGTGCCAGCAGTTTTGGGGGGCCCGGAGTGGCGCAGTATTTT.

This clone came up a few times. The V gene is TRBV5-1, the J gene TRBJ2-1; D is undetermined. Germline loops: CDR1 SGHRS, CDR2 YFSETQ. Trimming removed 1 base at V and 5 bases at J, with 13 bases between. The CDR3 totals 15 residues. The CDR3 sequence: CASSLRVVPNNEQFF. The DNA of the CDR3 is TGCGCCAGCAGCTTGAGGGTAGTTCCTAACAATGAGCAGTTCTTC.

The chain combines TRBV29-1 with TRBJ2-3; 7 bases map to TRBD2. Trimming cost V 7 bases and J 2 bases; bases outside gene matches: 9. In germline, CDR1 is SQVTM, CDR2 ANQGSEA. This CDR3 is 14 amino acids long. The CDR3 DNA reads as TGCAGCGCCCTGGCGGGAGCCATCACAGATACGCAGTATTTT. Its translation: CSALAGAITDTQYF.

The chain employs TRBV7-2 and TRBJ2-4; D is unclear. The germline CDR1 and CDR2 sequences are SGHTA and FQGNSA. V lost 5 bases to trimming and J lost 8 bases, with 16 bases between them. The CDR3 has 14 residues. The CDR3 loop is CASSQRARGYIQYF. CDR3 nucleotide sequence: TGTGCCAGCAGCCAAAGGGCCCGTGGGTACATTCAGTACTTC.

The CDR3 spells CASRDGELFF. In DNA, the CDR3 is TGTGCCAGCAGGGACGGGGAGCTGTTTTTT. This chain joins TRBV6-6 and TRBJ2-2; no reliable D call. The V end lost 6 bases, the J end lost 7 bases, and 3 bases lay between the germline ends. The CDR3 runs 10 residues. Germline assignment: CDR1 MNHNY and CDR2 SVGAGI (reference sequence).

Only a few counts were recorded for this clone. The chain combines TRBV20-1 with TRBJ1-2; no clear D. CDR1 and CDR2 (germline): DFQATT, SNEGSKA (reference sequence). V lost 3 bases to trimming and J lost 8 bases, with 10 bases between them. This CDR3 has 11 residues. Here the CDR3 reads CSARTAVGYTF. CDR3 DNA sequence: TGCAGTGCTAGGACGGCCGTGGGCTACACCTTC.

The CDR3 reads CASSGEGGLNTEAFF. The CDR3 bases are TGTGCCAGCAGTGGAGAGGGCGGATTGAACACTGAAGCTTTCTTT. The chain joins TRBV2 to TRBJ1-1; D gene uncertain. CDR1 is SNHLY and CDR2 is FYNNEI in the germline V gene. This CDR3 spans 15 amino acids. V was cut by 4 bases and J by 0 bases, with 12 bases left in between. Drawing the rest from reference TRBV2 and TRBJ1-1, the complete variable domain is EPEVTQTPSHQVTQMGQEVILRCVPISNHLYFYWYRQILGQKVEFLVSFYNNEISEKSEIFDDQFSVERPDGSNFTLKIRSTKLEDSAMYFCASSGEGGLNTEAFFGQGTRLTVV.

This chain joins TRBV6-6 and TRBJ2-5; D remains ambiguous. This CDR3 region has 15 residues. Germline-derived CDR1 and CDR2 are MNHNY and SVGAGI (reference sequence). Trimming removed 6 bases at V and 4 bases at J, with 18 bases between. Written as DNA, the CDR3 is TGTGCCAGCAGCCCTCACCAGCCGGGCGGAGAGACCCAGTACTTC. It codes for CASSPHQPGGETQYF.

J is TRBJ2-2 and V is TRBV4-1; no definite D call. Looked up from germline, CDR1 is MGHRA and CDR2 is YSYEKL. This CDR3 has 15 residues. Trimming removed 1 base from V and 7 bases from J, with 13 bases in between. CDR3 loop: CASSQAPVTVGELFF. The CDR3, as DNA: TGCGCCAGCAGCCAAGCCCCAGTGACTGTCGGGGAGCTGTTTTTT.

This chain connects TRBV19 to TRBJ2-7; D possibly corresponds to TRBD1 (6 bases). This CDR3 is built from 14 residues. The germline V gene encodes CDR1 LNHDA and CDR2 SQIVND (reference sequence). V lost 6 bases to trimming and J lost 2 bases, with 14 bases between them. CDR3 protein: CASSRGQSTYEQYF. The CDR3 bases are TGTGCCAGTAGCCGAGGACAGTCAACCTACGAGCAGTACTTC.

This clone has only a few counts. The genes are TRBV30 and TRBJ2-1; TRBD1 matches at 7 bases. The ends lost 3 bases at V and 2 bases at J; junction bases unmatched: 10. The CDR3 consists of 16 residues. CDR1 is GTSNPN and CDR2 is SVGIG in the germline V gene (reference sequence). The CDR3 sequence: CAWSGSRGIAYNEQFF. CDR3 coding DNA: TGTGCCTGGAGCGGAAGCAGGGGGATAGCCTACAATGAGCAGTTCTTC.

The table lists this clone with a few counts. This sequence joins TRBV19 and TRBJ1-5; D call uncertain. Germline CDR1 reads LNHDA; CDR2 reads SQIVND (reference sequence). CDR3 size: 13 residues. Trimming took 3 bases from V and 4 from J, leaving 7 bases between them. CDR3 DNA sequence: TGTGCCAGTAGTATTTGGCAGAATCAGCCCCAGCATTTT. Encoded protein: CASSIWQNQPQHF.

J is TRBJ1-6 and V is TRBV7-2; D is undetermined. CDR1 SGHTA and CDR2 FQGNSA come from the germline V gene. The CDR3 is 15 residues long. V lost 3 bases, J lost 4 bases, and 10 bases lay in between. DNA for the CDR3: TGTGCCAGCAGCTTCCAAATGGGTTATAATTCACCCCTCCACTTT. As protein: CASSFQMGYNSPLHF.

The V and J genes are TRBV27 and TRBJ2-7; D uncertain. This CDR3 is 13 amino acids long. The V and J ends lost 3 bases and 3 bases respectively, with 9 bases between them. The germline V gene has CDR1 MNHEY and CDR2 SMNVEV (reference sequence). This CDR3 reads CASSFDKRYEQYF. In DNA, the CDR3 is TGTGCCAGCAGTTTTGACAAACGCTACGAGCAGTACTTC.

The CDR3 reads CASSSTAVYSGNTIYF. Written as DNA, the CDR3 is TGTGCCAGCAGTTCCACGGCCGTGTACTCTGGAAACACCATATATTTT. This chain connects TRBV6-5 to TRBJ1-3; D is unclear. CDR3 length: 16 amino acids. V was pared by 4 bases and J by 0 bases, with 13 bases between. The V gene's germline CDR1 is MNHEY and CDR2 SVGAGI.

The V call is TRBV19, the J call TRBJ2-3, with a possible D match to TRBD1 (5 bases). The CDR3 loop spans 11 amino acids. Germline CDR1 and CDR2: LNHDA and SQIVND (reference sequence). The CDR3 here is CAIKVGHTQYF. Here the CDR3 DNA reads TGTGCGATCAAAGTGGGGCATACGCAGTATTTT.

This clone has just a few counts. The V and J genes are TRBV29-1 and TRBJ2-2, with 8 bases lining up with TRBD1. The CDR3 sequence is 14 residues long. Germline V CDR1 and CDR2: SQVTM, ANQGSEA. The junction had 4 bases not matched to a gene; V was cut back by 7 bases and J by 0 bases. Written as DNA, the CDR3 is TGCAGCGGCGGGACAGGAGCGAACACCGGGGAGCTGTTTTTT. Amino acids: CSGGTGANTGELFF.